A selection of T cell receptor beta chains follows, all from one sample in a study of human T cells and chemical hapten exposure. MiXCR was run by TCRdb on the RACE reads, yielding one entry per CDR3 protein. In the table there are tens of thousands of distinct CDR3 sequences, about 10% of which are singletons. The material sequenced was whole blood, taken in connection with sensitization to the hapten diphenylcyclopropenone (DPC). The receptor source for this set is a woman aged 45 to 65 with alopecia areata. Some clones in this sample may be carry-over from other donors' samples. The conserved cysteine and the conserved F or W are not part of the CDR3 here.

>TRBJ2-2|TRBV5-4
ASSRDGSNTGELF
>TRBJ1-5|TRBV12-3/TRBV12-4
ASSFGTGVGNQPQH
>TRBJ2-5|TRBV2
ASSGLAETQY
>TRBJ2-7|TRBV5-1
ASQSRDRGGGEQY
>TRBJ1-4|TRBV20-1
SASGAGAGVEKLF
>TRBJ1-2|TRBV28
ASSFAQLYT
>TRBJ2-1|TRBV29-1
SVESLAGHYNEQF
>TRBJ2-3|TRBV3-1
ASSSRAVDTQY
>TRBJ1-1|TRBV5-1
ASSPRDRENTEAF
>TRBJ1-1|TRBV20-1
SARDTGVNTEAF
>TRBJ2-2|TRBV11-2
ASSIWTVNTGELF
>TRBJ1-5|TRBV28
ASAGAPSNQPQH
>TRBJ2-1|TRBV28
ASSSPGLAEPSSYNEQF
>TRBJ2-7|TRBV7-3
ASSRTGEGREQY
>TRBJ1-6|TRBV30
AWENLNSYNSPLH
>TRBJ2-2|TRBV20-1
SAQGSGKGTGELF
>TRBJ2-1|TRBV20-1
SALLGVGAGGASSYNEQF